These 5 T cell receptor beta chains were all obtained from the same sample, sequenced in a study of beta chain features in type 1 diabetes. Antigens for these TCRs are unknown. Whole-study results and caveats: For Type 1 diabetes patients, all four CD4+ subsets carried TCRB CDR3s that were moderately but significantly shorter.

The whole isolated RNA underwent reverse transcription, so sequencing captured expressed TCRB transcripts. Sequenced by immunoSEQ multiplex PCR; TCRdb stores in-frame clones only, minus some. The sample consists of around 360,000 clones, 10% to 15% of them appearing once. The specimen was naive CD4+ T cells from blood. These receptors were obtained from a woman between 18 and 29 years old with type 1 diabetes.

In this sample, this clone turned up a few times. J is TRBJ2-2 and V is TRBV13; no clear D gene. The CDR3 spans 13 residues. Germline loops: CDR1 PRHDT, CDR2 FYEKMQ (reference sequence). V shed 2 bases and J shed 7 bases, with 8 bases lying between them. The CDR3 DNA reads TGTGCCAGCAGCTTACTAGAGATCGGGGAGCTGTTTTTT. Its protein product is CASSLLEIGELFF.

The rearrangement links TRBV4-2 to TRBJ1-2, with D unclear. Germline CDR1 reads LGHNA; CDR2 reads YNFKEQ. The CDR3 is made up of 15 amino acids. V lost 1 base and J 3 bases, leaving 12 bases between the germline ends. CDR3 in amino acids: CASSQGGGGDYGYTF. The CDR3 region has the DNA TGTGCCAGCAGCCAAGGGGGAGGTGGGGACTATGGCTACACCTTC.

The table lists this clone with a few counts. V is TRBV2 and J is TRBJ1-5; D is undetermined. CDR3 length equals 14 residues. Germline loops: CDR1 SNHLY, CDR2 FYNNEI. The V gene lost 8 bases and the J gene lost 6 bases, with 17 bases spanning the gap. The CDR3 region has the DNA TGTGCCAGCGGTATCTTAGAAACTCTTCAGCCCCAGCATTTT. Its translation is CASGILETLQPQHF.

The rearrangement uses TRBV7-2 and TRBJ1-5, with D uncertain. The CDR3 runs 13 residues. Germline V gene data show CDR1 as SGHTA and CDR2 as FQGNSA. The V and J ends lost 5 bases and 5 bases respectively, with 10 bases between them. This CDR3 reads CASSVVRDQPQHF. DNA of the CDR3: TGTGCCAGCAGCGTGGTCCGAGATCAGCCCCAGCATTTT.

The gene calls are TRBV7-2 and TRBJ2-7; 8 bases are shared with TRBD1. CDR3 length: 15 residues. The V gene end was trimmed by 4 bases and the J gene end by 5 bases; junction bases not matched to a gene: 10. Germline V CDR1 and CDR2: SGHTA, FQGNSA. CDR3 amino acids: CASSSQGVPRDEQYF. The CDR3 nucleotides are TGTGCCAGCAGCTCACAGGGGGTGCCTCGGGACGAGCAGTACTTC. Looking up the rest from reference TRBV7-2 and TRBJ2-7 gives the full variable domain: GAGVSQSPSNKVTEKGKDVELRCDPISGHTALYWYRQSLGQGLEFLIYFQGNSAPDKSGLPSDRFSAERTGGSVSTLTIQRTQQEDSAVYLCASSSQGVPRDEQYFGPGTRLTVT.